Given below is one T cell receptor beta chain in context. Its specific antigen is unknown. No base quality values were provided; no much bigger clone lies one nucleotide off. This record belongs to a study of blood T cells in healthy people across ages (dated by TCRdb to about 2015). At the level of the whole study: In model experiments, roughly one uniquely barcoded TCR beta cDNA molecule per two T cells was captured by template switching. Four age groups were formed from the donors: young (average roughly 15 years), middle-aged (more than 35), aged (62) and long-lived (about 80). To avoid experimental bias, donors of different ages were distributed randomly across sequencing lanes. Age-related changes in TCR beta repertoire diversity were measured in the study by deep sequencing normalized with unique cDNA molecular identifiers. For two donors (one aged 18 to 29 and one aged 80 or older), the study analyzed two additional independent replicas of 1 million unique cDNA reads from the same blood draw. Summary of the overall study and its limitations: Compared with the aged group, more naive CD4+ T cells, fewer expanded clones and increased TCR diversity were shown by the long-lived group, suggesting age selection. A strong correlation was found between observed TCR beta diversity and the percentage of naive T cells measured by flow cytometry. Conclusive comparison of naive and antigen-experienced compartments was prevented by the profiling of bulk unsorted PBMCs. As age increased, observed TCR beta diversity per million T cells dropped in a roughly linear way, and a significant reduction was already evident by age 40. Because the CMV infection status of the donors was unknown, age-related changes in expanded clonotypes may potentially have been confounded. Total diversity estimates from one million sequenced T cells were considered lower bounds and underestimates.

Systemically healthy Caucasian individuals from Russia, approximately 39 in total and aged roughly 6 to 95 years, were included as donors. Each donor gave ten milliliters of peripheral blood, drawn into EDTA-treated Vacutainer tubes. Ficoll-Paque density-gradient centrifugation was used to isolate PBMCs, with at least 6.5 million per sample. Total RNA, at least 5.5 micrograms per sample, was extracted from PBMCs with Trizol reagent. The percentages of naive CD45RAhigh/CD27high T cells were determined by flow cytometry on a PBMC aliquot from every donor. The library was prepared using 5' RACE. Sequencing was carried out with an Illumina HiSeq 2500. A second about 7 to 12 cycle PCR used a sample-barcoded 5' primer and a J-beta primer mix. A template-switch 5' adaptor carrying 12 random nucleotides introduced a unique molecular identifier onto each TCR beta cDNA molecule. At least 2.5 million CDR3-containing paired-end reads were obtained from each sample. All of the RNA was converted into first-strand cDNA using the Mint cDNA synthesis kit, with a TRBC-specific oligonucleotide serving as the primer. Following uracil-DNA glycosylase treatment, all cDNA underwent a first 18-cycle PCR with the universal primers M1SS and BC2_uni_R. Per the source publication's procedure: For normalization, 1 million high-quality reads, each with a distinct molecular identifier, were randomly selected from each sample. Reads sharing molecular identifiers were discarded rather than binned into consensus sequences. CDR3 identification, clonotype clustering and error correction used MiTCR with a Q25 quality threshold and the strictest error-elimination algorithm. A nonparametric unseen species model using Euler transformation provided a lower-bound estimate of total TCR beta diversity. TCRdb cleaned the public reads at Q25 with fastp, built clones with MiXCR and kept in-frame beta chains. Each CDR3 protein gets just one entry, which takes the most common genes and DNA from the rows behind it. What appears here as the V and J calls and clone size reflects TCRdb's work, not the paper's. In all, the sample holds about 1.1 million distinct CDR3 sequences, and 30% to 40% of those were seen once. The leading ten clones occupy about an eighth of the sample.

From a lookup of the germline V gene, CDR1 and CDR2 are SQVTM and ANQGSEA. The trim is 7 bases for V and 2 bases for J, with a gap of 14 bases between the germline ends. Spanning cysteine to phenylalanine, the CDR3 consists of 13 amino acids. The kept DNA is CDR3 alone, 39 bases in frame from the first base. The receptor chain draws on TRBV29-1 and TRBJ1-2; no D segment can be confidently identified. The receptor comes from a man younger than 30 in good health. Source material: blood. The CDR3 reads as follows: CSALPDGNYGYTF. The base sequence is TGCAGCGCCCTACCGGACGGGAACTATGGCTACACCTTC.